The 4 T cell receptor beta chains presented below share a single source sample, sequenced in a study of precursors of human CD4 cytotoxic T cells. Four sorted CD4+ memory subsets, central memory, effector memory, IL-7R-high TEMRA and IL-7R-negative TEMRA, were UMI-sequenced. TCRdb re-called the reads through MiXCR, storing one row per CDR3 protein. Here the sample spans over 450 distinct CDR3 sequences, approximately 17% being singletons. Sequencing input: memory CD4+ T cells from blood (PBMCs). These TCRs come from a human donor in good health.

Judged by abundance, this clonotype is large. The rearrangement uses TRBV29-1 and TRBJ2-3; no clear D. The germline CDR1 and CDR2 sequences are SQVTM and ANQGSEA. The V and J ends lost 2 bases and 2 bases respectively, with 8 bases between them. The CDR3 runs to 13 residues. CDR3 nucleotide sequence: TGCAGCGTTGAACCCGACTCCACAGATACGCAGTATTTT. As protein: CSVEPDSTDTQYF.

This clonotype has more than one count but fewer than ten. The chain joins TRBV19 to TRBJ2-7; D is undetermined. CDR1 and CDR2 (germline): LNHDA, SQIVND (reference sequence). The V and J ends lost 9 bases and 3 bases respectively, with 21 bases between them. This CDR3 is built from 15 residues. The CDR3 here is CASPCGTPSGYEQYV. The CDR3 DNA reads as TGTGCCAGCCCATGCGGAACACCTTCGGGCTACGAGCAGTACGTC.

By sample share, this clonotype is large. The chain employs TRBV12-3 or TRBV12-4 and TRBJ2-2; D may match TRBD1 or TRBD2 (5 bases each). The CDR3 is 15 amino acids. V gave up 2 bases and J gave up 4 bases, with 11 bases separating them. Written as DNA, the CDR3 is TGTGCCAGCAGTTTAAGGCACGGGGCCACCGGGGAGCTGTTTTTT. Translated: CASSLRHGATGELFF.

By sample share, this clonotype is large. J is TRBJ1-1 and V is TRBV19; 9 positions match TRBD1. Trimming at V came to 6 bases and at J to 4 bases, leaving 6 bases not matched to a gene. The CDR3 consists of 14 residues. Germline V lookup: CDR1 LNHDA, CDR2 SQIVND (reference sequence). The CDR3 region has the DNA TGTGCCAGTAGCCTGGACAGGGGAGGCACTGAAGCTTTCTTT. This codes for CASSLDRGGTEAFF.